This T cell receptor (beta chain) was found in a study of T cell responses to AZD1222 COVID-19 vaccine. Study overall: Analyses pooled second doses at about 4 or about 12 weeks. Study findings and constraints: There were vaccine-associated CD4 TCRs across spike, dominant at 160-218 and 743-854. Mostly white British, mostly female donors; authors suggested clonal diversity may be underestimated. Two AZD1222 administrations were followed by greater Spike-specific TCR breadth and depth.

Comments on this clone: What it recognizes is unknown.

The CDR3 loop spans 14 amino acids. Trimming stripped 3 bases from V and 5 bases from J, with 12 bases between. CDR1 and CDR2 (germline): SGHRS, YFSETQ. TCRdb keeps only in-frame clones here, not all; method: immunoSEQ multiplex PCR. The sample holds 150,000 or so clones, roughly nine tenths seen once. This material consisted of peripheral blood, taken on day 0 of AZD1222 vaccination. This clonotype was sampled from an adult in good health. The V call is TRBV5-1, the J call TRBJ2-1; D is undetermined. The CDR3: CASSSPMLDNEQFF. Written as DNA, the CDR3 is TGCGCCAGCAGCTCCCCCATGTTAGACAATGAGCAGTTCTTC.